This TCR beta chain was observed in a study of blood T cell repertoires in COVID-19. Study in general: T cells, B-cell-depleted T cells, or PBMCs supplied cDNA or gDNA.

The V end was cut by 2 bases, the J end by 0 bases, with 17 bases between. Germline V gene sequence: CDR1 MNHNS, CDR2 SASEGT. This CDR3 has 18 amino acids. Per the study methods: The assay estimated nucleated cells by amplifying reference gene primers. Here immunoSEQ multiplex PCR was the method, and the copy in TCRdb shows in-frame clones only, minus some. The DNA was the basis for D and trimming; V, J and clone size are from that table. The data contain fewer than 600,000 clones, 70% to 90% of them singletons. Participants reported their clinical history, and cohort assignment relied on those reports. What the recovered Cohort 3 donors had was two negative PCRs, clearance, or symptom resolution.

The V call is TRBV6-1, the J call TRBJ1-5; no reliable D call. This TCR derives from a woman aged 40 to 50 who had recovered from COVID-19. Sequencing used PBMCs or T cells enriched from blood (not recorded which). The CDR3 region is CASSERVRSGLSNQPQHF. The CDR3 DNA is TGTGCCAGCAGTGAAAGGGTGCGCTCTGGACTTAGCAATCAGCCCCAGCATTTT.